The text below deals with one T cell receptor (beta chain). Its specificity is unknown. The source of the sample is a study of cytomegalovirus exposure and HLA in healthy donors. Background on the study: Both the 120 validation repertoires and the 500 to 700 first-cohort repertoires used the same platform, as reported by a later analysis. Overall study findings and caveats: Researchers catalogued around 150 TCR beta chains as cytomegalovirus-associated.

The study drew the donors from its roughly 120-subject validation cohort, separate from the roughly 710-subject first cohort. Some clones are missing from TCRdb's copy, which holds only in-frame ones; the method was immunoSEQ multiplex PCR. The repertoire holds about 360,000 clones, with 80% to 90% as singletons. Trimming took 0 bases from V and 2 from J, leaving 14 bases between them. From germline, CDR1 is MNHEY and CDR2 SMNVEV (reference sequence). CDR3 length: 16 residues. V gene TRBV27 combines with J gene TRBJ2-7, with TRBD2 as a possible D gene (6 bases). The sequence was obtained from a woman between 18 and 29 years old in good health and CMV-seronegative. The sequenced material came from PBMCs. The CDR3 DNA reads TGTGCCAGCAGTTTATCGGGGCGGGGCCCGGCCTACGAGCAGTACTTC. The encoded protein is CASSLSGRGPAYEQYF.